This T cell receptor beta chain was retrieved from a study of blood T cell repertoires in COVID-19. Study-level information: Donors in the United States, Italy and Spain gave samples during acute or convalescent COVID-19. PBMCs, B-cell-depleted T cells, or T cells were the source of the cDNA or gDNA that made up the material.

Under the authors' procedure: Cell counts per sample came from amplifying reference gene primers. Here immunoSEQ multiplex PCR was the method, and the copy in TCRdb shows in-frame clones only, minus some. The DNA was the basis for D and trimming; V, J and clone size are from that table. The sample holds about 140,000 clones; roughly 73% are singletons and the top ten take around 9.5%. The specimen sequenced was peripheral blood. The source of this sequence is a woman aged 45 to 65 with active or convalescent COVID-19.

The CDR3 sequence is CASGHDHTGELFF. Here the CDR3 DNA reads TGTGCCAGCGGACACGATCACACCGGGGAGCTGTTTTTT. The J gene is TRBJ2-2, the V gene TRBV7-2, with D maybe TRBD1 (5 bases). The germline V gene has CDR1 SGHTA and CDR2 FQGNSA. The CDR3 runs 13 residues. V dropped 8 bases and J dropped 3 bases, with 10 bases sitting between them.